What follows are 16 T cell receptor beta chains derived from one specimen sequenced in a study of cytomegalovirus exposure and HLA in healthy donors. 13 Jbeta primers and 60 Vbeta primers were used for the PCR. Data came from immunoSEQ multiplex PCR; TCRdb stores just in-frame clones and leaves some out. The data hold about 88,000 clones, with around 85% observed a single time. Sample: PBMCs. The receptors derive from a man aged 30 to 39 in good health and CMV-seronegative.

The chain has TRBV19 and TRBJ1-1, with TRBD1 as a possible D gene (6 bases). The V gene lost 5 bases and the J gene lost 11 bases, with 18 bases spanning the gap. Germline V gene sequence: CDR1 LNHDA, CDR2 SQIVND (reference sequence). There are 13 residues in the CDR3. DNA of the CDR3: TGTGCCAGTAGTTATCAAGAGGGGGTTACGGCTTTCTTT. Translating gives CASSYQEGVTAFF.

The rearrangement links TRBV27 to TRBJ1-5; D perhaps matches TRBD1 (5 bases). V dropped 3 bases and J dropped 5 bases, with 14 bases sitting between them. CDR1 and CDR2 (germline): MNHEY, SMNVEV (reference sequence). The CDR3 spans 15 residues. For the CDR3, the DNA is TGTGCCAGCAGTTTTTCCAGGACATCGGATCAGCCCCAGCATTTT. Amino acids: CASSFSRTSDQPQHF.

The table lists this clone with a count of one. V usage is TRBV10-3 and J usage is TRBJ1-5, with a possible D match to TRBD1 (6 bases). This CDR3 region has 14 residues. Trimming stripped 6 bases from V and 0 bases from J, with 9 bases between. Germline V CDR1 and CDR2: ENHRY, SYGVKD. The CDR3 spells CAIRDSGSNQPQHF. CDR3 nucleotides: TGTGCCATCAGGGACAGCGGTAGCAATCAGCCCCAGCATTTT.

There are a few counts of this clone. The same CDR3 also results from other DNA sequences found in this sample. The chain couples TRBV18 to TRBJ2-7; 7 positions match TRBD1. Germline V CDR1 and CDR2: KGHSH, LQKENI. This CDR3 is 12 amino acids long. The V and J ends lost 4 bases and 3 bases, in that order; junction bases with no gene match: 0. CDR3 coding DNA: TGTGCCAGCTCACGGGACAGCTACGAGCAGTACTTC. Amino acids: CASSRDSYEQYF.

The rearrangement joins TRBV14 to TRBJ2-7; D is unresolved. CDR1 is SGHDN, CDR2 FVKESK, per germline. The CDR3 extends over 14 amino acids. Trimming left V 1 base short and J 5 bases short, with 12 bases between. The CDR3 sequence is CASSQVTGFNEQYF. DNA of the CDR3: TGTGCCAGCAGCCAAGTGACGGGTTTCAACGAGCAGTACTTC.

V usage is TRBV6-1 and J usage is TRBJ1-6, with D perhaps TRBD1 (6 bases). The ends were cut back, 6 bases at V and 6 bases at J, with 15 bases in the middle. This CDR3 region has 15 residues. CDR1 is MNHNS and CDR2 is SASEGT in the germline V gene. The chain's CDR3 is CASSTADSVNSPLHF. Here the CDR3 DNA reads TGTGCCAGCAGCACGGCGGACAGCGTTAATTCACCCCTCCACTTT.

J is TRBJ1-6 and V is TRBV7-6, with TRBD1 matching 10 bases. Germline loops: CDR1 SGHVS, CDR2 FNYEAQ. The CDR3 is 16 residues long. Trimming cost V 5 bases and J 7 bases; bases outside gene matches: 8. The CDR3 region has the DNA TGTGCCAGCAGCCCAAAGCCGGGACAGGGGAATTCACCCCTCCACTTT. Translating it yields CASSPKPGQGNSPLHF.

V usage is TRBV18 and J usage is TRBJ1-4; 7 positions match TRBD1. Germline CDR1 reads KGHSH; CDR2 reads LQKENI. The trim removed 1 base at V and 5 bases at J, leaving 16 bases unmatched. This CDR3 contains 19 residues. The CDR3 bases are TGTGCCAGCTCACCACTCCGTGGCAGGGGGAGCGGTGGAAATGAAAAACTGTTTTTT. Its protein product is CASSPLRGRGSGGNEKLFF.

The chain combines TRBV6-1 with TRBJ1-5; 9 nucleotides agree with TRBD1. CDR3 length: 18 amino acids. V was clipped by 1 base and J by 1 base; unmatched bases: 8. The germline V gene has CDR1 MNHNS and CDR2 SASEGT. The CDR3 DNA reads as TGTGCCAGCAGTGAAGTTCGGACAGGGGTGTTCAGCAATCAGCCCCAGCATTTT. Amino acids: CASSEVRTGVFSNQPQHF.

The rearrangement uses TRBV9 and TRBJ1-1, with a possible D match to TRBD1 (5 bases). The CDR3 is made up of 13 amino acids. Per germline, CDR1 SGDLS and CDR2 YYNGEE. The ends were cut back, 0 bases at V and 7 bases at J, with 10 bases in the middle. The DNA of the CDR3 is TGTGCCAGCAGCGTAGCTCCACAGGATGAAGCTTTCTTT. Amino acids: CASSVAPQDEAFF.

The gene calls are TRBV27 and TRBJ2-7; a weak D match, TRBD2 (7 bases). This CDR3 is built from 15 residues. Germline V CDR1 and CDR2: MNHEY, SMNVEV (reference sequence). V was trimmed by 4 bases and J by 2 bases, leaving 15 bases between them. The CDR3 is CASSSPRGATYEQYF. CDR3 sequence (DNA): TGTGCCAGCAGTTCCCCCCGGGGGGCGACCTACGAGCAGTACTTC.

V and J are TRBV6-5 and TRBJ1-1; D remains unclear. Trimming stripped 4 bases from V and 5 bases from J, with 11 bases between. The germline V gene has CDR1 MNHEY and CDR2 SVGAGI. CDR3 length: 13 amino acids. CDR3 in amino acids: CASSSGDTTEAFF. CDR3 nucleotide sequence: TGTGCCAGCAGTTCCGGGGATACAACTGAAGCTTTCTTT.

J is TRBJ2-5 and V is TRBV5-1, with TRBD2 matching 9 bases. V shed 2 bases, J shed 2 bases, and the junction held 7 bases outside the gene matches. CDR1 SGHRS and CDR2 YFSETQ come from the germline V gene. The CDR3 sequence is 16 residues long. CDR3 protein: CASSFAGAGGQETQYF. The DNA for the CDR3 is TGCGCCAGCAGCTTCGCAGGAGCGGGAGGTCAAGAGACCCAGTACTTC.

This chain links TRBV19 with TRBJ1-5; 7 bases are shared with TRBD1. The germline V gene encodes CDR1 LNHDA and CDR2 SQIVND (reference sequence). The CDR3 extends over 16 amino acids. V lost 3 bases to trimming and J lost 6 bases; unmatched junction nucleotides: 11. The CDR3 here is CASSMKFAGGIQPQHF. CDR3 coding DNA: TGTGCCAGTAGTATGAAGTTCGCAGGGGGAATTCAGCCCCAGCATTTT.

CDR3 amino acids: CASTPWPPIYNEQFF. The CDR3 bases are TGTGCCAGCACCCCCTGGCCGCCAATATACAATGAGCAGTTCTTC. The genes are TRBV27 and TRBJ2-1, with unresolved D. The CDR3 runs to 15 residues. Deletions cut 7 bases from V and 4 bases from J, with 17 bases between. Germline V CDR1 and CDR2: MNHEY, SMNVEV (reference sequence).

This clone has only one observation. The chain combines TRBV2 with TRBJ2-1; perhaps TRBD1 as D (5 bases). Germline values: CDR1 SNHLY, CDR2 FYNNEI. V was clipped by 5 bases and J by 0 bases, with 8 bases between them. The CDR3 spans 14 residues. The CDR3 protein is CASSRQSSYNEQFF. CDR3 bases: TGTGCCAGCAGTCGACAGAGCTCCTACAATGAGCAGTTCTTC.